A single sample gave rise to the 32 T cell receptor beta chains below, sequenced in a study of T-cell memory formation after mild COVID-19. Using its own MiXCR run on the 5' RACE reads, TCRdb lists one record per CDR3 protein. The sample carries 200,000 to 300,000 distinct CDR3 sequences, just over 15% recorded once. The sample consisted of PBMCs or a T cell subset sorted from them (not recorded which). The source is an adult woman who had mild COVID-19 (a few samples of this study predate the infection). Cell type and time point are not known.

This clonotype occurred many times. The CDR3 spells CASSERTGKGAGDTQYF. DNA of the CDR3: TGTGCCAGCAGTGAGAGGACAGGGAAGGGGGCAGGAGATACGCAGTATTTT. The chain joins TRBV6-1 to TRBJ2-3, with 8 bases that match TRBD1. The CDR3 consists of 17 residues. Per germline, CDR1 MNHNS and CDR2 SASEGT. With V trimmed by 3 bases and J by 5 bases, 13 bases remained unmatched.

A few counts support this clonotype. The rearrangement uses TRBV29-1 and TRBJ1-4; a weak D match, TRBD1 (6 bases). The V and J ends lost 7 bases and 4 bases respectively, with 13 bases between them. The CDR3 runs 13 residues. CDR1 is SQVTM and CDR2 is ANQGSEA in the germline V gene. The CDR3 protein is CSGTDSHNEKLFF. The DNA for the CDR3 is TGCAGCGGGACGGACAGCCATAATGAAAAACTGTTTTTT.

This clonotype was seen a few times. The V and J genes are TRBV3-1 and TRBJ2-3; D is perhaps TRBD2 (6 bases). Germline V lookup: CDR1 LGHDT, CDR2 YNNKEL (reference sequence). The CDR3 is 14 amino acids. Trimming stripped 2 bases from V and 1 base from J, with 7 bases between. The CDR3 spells CASSQSGGTDTQYF. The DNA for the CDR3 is TGTGCCAGCAGCCAATCGGGGGGCACAGATACGCAGTATTTT.

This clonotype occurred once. The CDR3 here is CASSRTQGVAGGELFF. The CDR3 DNA reads TGTGCCAGCAGCCGGACACAGGGAGTTGCGGGAGGGGAGCTGTTTTTT. This chain links TRBV3-1 with TRBJ2-2; D could derive from TRBD1 or TRBD2 (6 bases each). V was pared by 4 bases and J by 8 bases, with 20 bases between. The germline CDR1 and CDR2 sequences are LGHDT and YNNKEL (reference sequence). The CDR3 is 16 amino acids.

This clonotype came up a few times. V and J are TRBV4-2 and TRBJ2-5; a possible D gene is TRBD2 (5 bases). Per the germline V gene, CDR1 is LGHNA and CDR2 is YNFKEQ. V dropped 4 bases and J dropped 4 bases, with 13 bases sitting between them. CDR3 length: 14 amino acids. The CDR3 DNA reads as TGTGCCAGCAGCCGTGGAGAGGGTCGAGAGACCCAGTACTTC. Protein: CASSRGEGRETQYF.

In DNA, the CDR3 is TGTGCCAGCACCCAATCAGGGTCCGAGCAGTACTTC. This gives the protein CASTQSGSEQYF. The chain joins TRBV25-1 to TRBJ2-7; possibly TRBD1 for D (5 bases). Germline-derived CDR1 and CDR2 are MGHDK and SYGVNS. CDR3 length: 12 amino acids. V gave up 7 bases and J gave up 6 bases, with 13 bases separating them.

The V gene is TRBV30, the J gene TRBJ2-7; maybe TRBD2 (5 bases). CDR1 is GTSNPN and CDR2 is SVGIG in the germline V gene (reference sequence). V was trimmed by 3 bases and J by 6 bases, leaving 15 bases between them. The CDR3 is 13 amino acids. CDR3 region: CAWRRGAGGEQYF. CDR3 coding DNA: TGTGCCTGGAGACGGGGTGCGGGTGGCGAGCAGTACTTC.

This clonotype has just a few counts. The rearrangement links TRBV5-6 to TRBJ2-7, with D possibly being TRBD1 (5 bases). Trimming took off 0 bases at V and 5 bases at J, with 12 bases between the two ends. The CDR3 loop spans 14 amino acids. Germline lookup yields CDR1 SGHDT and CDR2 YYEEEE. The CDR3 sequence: CASSLVTGRDEQYF. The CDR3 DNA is TGTGCCAGCAGCTTGGTTACGGGCAGGGACGAGCAGTACTTC.

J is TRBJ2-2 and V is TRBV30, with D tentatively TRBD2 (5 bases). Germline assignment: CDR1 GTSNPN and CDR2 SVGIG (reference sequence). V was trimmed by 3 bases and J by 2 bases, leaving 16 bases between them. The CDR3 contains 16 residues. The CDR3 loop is CAWSPERTLNTGELFF. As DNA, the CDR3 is TGTGCCTGGAGCCCTGAGCGGACTCTTAACACCGGGGAGCTGTTTTTT.

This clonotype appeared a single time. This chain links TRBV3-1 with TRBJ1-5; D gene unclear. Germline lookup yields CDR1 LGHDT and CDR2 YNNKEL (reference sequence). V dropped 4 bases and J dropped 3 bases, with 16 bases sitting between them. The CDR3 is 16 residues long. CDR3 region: CASSRSHSGINQPQHF. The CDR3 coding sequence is TGTGCCAGCAGCCGATCCCATTCCGGGATCAATCAGCCCCAGCATTTT.

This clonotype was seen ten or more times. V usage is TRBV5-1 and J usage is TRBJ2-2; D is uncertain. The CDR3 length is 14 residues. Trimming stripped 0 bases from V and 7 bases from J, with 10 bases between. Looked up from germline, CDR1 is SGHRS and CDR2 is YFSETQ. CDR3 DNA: TGCGCCAGCAGCTTGGCCCGGTTGGACGGGGAGCTGTTTTTT. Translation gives CASSLARLDGELFF.

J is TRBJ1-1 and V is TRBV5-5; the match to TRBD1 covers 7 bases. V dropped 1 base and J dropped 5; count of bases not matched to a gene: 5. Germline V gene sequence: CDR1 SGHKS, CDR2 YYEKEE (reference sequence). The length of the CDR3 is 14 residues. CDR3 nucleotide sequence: TGTGCCAGCAGCTTGATCACAGGGGCAACTGAAGCTTTCTTT. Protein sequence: CASSLITGATEAFF.

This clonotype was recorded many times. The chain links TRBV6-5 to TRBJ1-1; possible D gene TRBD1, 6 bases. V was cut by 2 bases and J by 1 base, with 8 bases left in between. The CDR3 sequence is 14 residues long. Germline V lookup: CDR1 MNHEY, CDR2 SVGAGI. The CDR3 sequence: CASSYLTGNTEAFF. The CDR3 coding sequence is TGTGCCAGCAGTTACCTGACAGGGAACACTGAAGCTTTCTTT.

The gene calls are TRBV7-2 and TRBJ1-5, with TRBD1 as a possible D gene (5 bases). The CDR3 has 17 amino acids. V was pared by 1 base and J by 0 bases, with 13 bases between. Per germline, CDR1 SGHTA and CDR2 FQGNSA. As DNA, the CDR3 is TGTGCCAGCAGCTTAGGCTTCAGGGTTAATAGCAATCAGCCCCAGCATTTT. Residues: CASSLGFRVNSNQPQHF.

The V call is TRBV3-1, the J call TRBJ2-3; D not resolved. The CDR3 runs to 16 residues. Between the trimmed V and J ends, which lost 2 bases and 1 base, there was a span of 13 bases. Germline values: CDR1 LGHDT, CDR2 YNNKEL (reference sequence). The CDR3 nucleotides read TGTGCCAGCAGCCAAAGGGCAGGTGGTCGCACAGATACGCAGTATTTT. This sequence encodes CASSQRAGGRTDTQYF.

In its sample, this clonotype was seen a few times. In DNA form, the CDR3 reads TGTGCCAGCAGCTTTAGGGCTGCAACTAATGAAAAACTGTTTTTT. This encodes CASSFRAATNEKLFF. The chain couples TRBV5-5 to TRBJ1-4; D is ambiguous. CDR1 SGHKS and CDR2 YYEKEE come from the germline V gene (reference sequence). Trimming left V 2 bases short and J 0 bases short, with 8 bases between. The CDR3 runs 15 residues.

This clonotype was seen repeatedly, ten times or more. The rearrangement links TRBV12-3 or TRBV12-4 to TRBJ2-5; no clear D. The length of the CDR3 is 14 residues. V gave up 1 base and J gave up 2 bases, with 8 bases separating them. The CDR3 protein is CASSLVTLQETQYF. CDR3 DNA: TGTGCCAGCAGTTTAGTGACACTTCAAGAGACCCAGTACTTC.

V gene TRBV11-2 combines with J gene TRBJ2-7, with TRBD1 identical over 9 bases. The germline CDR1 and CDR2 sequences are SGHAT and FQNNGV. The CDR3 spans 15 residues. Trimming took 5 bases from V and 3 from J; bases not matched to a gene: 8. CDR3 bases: TGTGCCAGCAGCCTGGACAGGGGCAAAATCTACGAGCAGTACTTC. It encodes CASSLDRGKIYEQYF.

The CDR3 protein is CASSEYRVRRFF. CDR3 nucleotide sequence: TGTGCCAGCAGTGAATATCGGGTGCGTCGGTTTTTT. The genes are TRBV25-1 and TRBJ1-4; D is ambiguous. The V gene's germline CDR1 is MGHDK and CDR2 SYGVNS. The CDR3 is made up of 12 amino acids. Trimming removed 0 bases from V and 16 bases from J, with 12 bases in between.

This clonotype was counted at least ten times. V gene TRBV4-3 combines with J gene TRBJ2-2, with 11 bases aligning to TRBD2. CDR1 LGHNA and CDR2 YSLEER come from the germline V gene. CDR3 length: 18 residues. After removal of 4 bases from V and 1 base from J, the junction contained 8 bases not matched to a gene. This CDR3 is CASSRYLGTSGNTGELFF. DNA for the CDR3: TGCGCCAGCAGCCGCTACTTGGGGACTAGCGGGAACACCGGGGAGCTGTTTTTT.

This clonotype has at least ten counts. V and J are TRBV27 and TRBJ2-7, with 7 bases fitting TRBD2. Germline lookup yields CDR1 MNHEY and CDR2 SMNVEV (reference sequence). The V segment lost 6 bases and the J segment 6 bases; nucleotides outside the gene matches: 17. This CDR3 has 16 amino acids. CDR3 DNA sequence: TGTGCCAGCAGCTCCCATGCCAGCGGGAAATCGTCCGAGCAGTACTTC. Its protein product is CASSSHASGKSSEQYF.

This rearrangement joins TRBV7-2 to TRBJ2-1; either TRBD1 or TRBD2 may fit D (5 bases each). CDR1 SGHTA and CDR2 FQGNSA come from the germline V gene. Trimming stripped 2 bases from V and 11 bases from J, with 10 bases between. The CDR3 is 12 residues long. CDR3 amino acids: CASSLRDPQQFF. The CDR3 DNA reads TGTGCCAGCAGCTTAAGGGACCCTCAGCAGTTCTTC.

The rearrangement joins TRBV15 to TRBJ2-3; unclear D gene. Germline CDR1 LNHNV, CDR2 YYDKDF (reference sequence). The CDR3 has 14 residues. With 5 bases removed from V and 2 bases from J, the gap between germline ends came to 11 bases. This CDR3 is CATSDNAFTDTQYF. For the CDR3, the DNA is TGTGCCACCAGCGACAACGCCTTCACAGATACGCAGTATTTT.

The CDR3 loop reads CASSDRTSSLSYEQYF. For the CDR3, the DNA is TGTGCCAGCAGTGATAGGACTAGCTCCCTCTCCTACGAGCAGTACTTC. V usage is TRBV6-2 or TRBV6-3 and J usage is TRBJ2-7, with TRBD2 matching 8 bases. Germline CDR1 and CDR2: MNHEY and SVGEGT. The CDR3 consists of 16 residues. With V trimmed by 5 bases and J by 0 bases, 9 bases remained unmatched.

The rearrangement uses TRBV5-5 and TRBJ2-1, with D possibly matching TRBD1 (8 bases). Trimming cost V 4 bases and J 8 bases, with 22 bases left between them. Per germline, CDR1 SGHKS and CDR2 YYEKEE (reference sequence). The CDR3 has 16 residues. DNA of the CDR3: TGTGCCAGCAGCCCCCCCCGGACAGGGAGGGGGGATGAGCAGTTCTTC. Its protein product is CASSPPRTGRGDEQFF.

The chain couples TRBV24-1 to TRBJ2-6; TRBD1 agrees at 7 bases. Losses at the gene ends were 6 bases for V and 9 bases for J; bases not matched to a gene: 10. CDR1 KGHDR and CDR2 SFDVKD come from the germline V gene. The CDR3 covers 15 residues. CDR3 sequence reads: CATSPTSGQSNVLTF. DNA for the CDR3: TGTGCCACCAGTCCTACTTCGGGACAGAGCAACGTCCTGACTTTC.

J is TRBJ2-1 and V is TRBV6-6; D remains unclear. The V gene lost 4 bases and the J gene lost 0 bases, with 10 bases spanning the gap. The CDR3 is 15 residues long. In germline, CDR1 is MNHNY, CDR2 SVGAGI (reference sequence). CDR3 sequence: CASSSPGLSYNEQFF. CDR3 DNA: TGTGCCAGCAGTTCTCCGGGTCTCTCCTACAATGAGCAGTTCTTC.

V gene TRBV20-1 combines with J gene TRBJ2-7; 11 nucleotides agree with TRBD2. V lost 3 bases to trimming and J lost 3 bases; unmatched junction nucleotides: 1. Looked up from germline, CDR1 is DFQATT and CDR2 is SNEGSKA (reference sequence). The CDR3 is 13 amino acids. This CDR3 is CSARTSGVYEQYF. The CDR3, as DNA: TGCAGTGCTAGGACTAGCGGGGTCTACGAGCAGTACTTC.

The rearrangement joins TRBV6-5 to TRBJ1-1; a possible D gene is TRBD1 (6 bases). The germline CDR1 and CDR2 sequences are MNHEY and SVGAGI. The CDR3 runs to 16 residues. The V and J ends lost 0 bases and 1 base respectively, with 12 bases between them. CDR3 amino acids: CASSYSTGASNTEAFF. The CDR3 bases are TGTGCCAGCAGTTACTCGACGGGGGCTTCGAACACTGAAGCTTTCTTT.

The CDR3: CASSQDRGQGYATNEKLFF. CDR3 bases: TGTGCCAGCAGCCAAGATAGGGGGCAGGGGTATGCAACTAATGAAAAACTGTTTTTT. V and J are TRBV4-2 and TRBJ1-4, with 7 positions matching TRBD1. Trimming took 0 bases from V and 0 from J; bases not matched to a gene: 10. This CDR3 has 19 amino acids. Germline lookup yields CDR1 LGHNA and CDR2 YNFKEQ.

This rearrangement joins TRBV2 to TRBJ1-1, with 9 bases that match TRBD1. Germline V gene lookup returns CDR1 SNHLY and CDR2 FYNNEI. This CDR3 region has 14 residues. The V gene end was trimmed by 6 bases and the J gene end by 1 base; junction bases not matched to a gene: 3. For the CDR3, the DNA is TGTGCCAGCAGACGGGACAGGGAGAACACTGAAGCTTTCTTT. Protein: CASRRDRENTEAFF.

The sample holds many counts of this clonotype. The CDR3 DNA reads TGTGCCAGCAGCTTAGGGCTAGCTGGAGAGACCCAGTACTTC. Translating gives CASSLGLAGETQYF. The chain uses TRBV7-3 and TRBJ2-5, with a tentative D call TRBD2 (5 bases). The germline V gene has CDR1 SGHTA and CDR2 FQGTGA. The germline V and J ends were trimmed by 2 bases and 4 bases, with 11 bases remaining between them. The CDR3 covers 14 residues.